The sequence of this T cell receptor (beta chain) was determined in a study of cytomegalovirus exposure and HLA in healthy donors. Deletions cut 4 bases from V and 4 bases from J, with 11 bases between. This CDR3 has 13 amino acids. Germline V gene sequence: CDR1 GTSNPN, CDR2 SVGIG (reference sequence). To note about this clone: What it recognizes is unknown.

The primer mix had 60 Vbeta and 13 Jbeta primers. Repertoires were generated with immunoSEQ multiplex PCR, while TCRdb's copy carries only in-frame clones and drops some. Seen here are over 85,000 clones, over 60% observed once, and the top ten hold roughly 1.2%. Study-level findings and limits: Cytomegalovirus association was assigned to about 180 TCR beta chains. Later genetic work tied a missense DCLRE1C variant to beta-chain V and J trimming.

The sequence was collected from a woman aged 30 to 39 in good health and CMV-seronegative. Sequencing was carried out using PBMCs. The rearrangement uses TRBV30 and TRBJ1-3; D is possibly TRBD1 (5 bases). In nucleotides, the CDR3 is TGTGCCTGGAAACCAGGGTCGGGAAACACCATATATTTT. Translation gives CAWKPGSGNTIYF.